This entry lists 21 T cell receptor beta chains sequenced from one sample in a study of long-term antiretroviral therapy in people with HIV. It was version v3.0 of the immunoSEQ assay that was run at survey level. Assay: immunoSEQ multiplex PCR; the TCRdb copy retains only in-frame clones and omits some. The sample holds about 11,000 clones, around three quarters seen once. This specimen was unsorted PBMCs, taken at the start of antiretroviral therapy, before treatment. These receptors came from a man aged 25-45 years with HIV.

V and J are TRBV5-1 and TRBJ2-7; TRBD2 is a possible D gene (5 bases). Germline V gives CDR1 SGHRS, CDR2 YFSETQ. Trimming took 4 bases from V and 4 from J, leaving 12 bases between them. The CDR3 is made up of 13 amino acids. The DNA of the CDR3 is TGCGCCAGCAGCCACCGGGAACAATACGAGCAGTACTTC. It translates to CASSHREQYEQYF.

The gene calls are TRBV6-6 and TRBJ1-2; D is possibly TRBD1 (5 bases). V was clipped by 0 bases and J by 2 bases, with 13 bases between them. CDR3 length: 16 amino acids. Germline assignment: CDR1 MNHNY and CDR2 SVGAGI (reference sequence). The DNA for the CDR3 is TGTGCCAGCAGTTACTCCTCCCAGGGAGTAAACTATGGCTACACCTTC. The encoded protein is CASSYSSQGVNYGYTF.

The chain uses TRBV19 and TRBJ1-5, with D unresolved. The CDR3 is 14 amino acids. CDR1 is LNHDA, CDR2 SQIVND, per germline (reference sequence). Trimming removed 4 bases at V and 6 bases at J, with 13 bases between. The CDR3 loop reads CASSTRGDGQPQHF. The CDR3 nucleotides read TGTGCCAGTAGTACTCGGGGAGACGGTCAGCCCCAGCATTTT. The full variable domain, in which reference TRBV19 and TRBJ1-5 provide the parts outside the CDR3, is DGGITQSPKYLFRKEGQNVTLSCEQNLNHDAMYWYRQDPGQGLRLIYYSQIVNDFQKGDIAEGYSVSREKKESFPLTVTSAQKNPTAFYLCASSTRGDGQPQHFGDGTRLSIL.

CDR3 DNA: TGTGCCAGCAGCGACACAGGTGACACTGAAGCTTTCTTT. Protein product: CASSDTGDTEAFF. V is TRBV5-5 and J is TRBJ1-1; D is possibly TRBD1 (5 bases). The germline V gene encodes CDR1 SGHKS and CDR2 YYEKEE (reference sequence). Trimming removed 4 bases from V and 3 bases from J, with 10 bases in between. The CDR3 has 13 amino acids.

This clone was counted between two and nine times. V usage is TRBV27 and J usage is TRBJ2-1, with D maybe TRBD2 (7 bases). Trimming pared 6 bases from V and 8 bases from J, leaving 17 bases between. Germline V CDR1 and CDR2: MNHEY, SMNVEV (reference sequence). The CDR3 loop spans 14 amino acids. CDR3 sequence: CASRLLGGDHEQFF. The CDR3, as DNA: TGTGCCAGCAGGTTACTAGGGGGGGACCATGAGCAGTTCTTC.

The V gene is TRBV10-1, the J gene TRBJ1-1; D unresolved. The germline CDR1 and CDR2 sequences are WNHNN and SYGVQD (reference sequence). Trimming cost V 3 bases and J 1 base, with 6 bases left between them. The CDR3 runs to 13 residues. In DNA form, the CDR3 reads TGCGCCAGCAGTGAAGCGGGGAACACTGAAGCTTTCTTT. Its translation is CASSEAGNTEAFF.

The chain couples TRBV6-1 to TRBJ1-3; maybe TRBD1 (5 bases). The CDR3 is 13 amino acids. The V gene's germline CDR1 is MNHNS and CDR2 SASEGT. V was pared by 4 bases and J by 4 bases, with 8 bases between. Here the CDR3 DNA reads TGTGCCAGCAGTGCAGGGTCCGGAAACACCATATATTTT. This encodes CASSAGSGNTIYF.

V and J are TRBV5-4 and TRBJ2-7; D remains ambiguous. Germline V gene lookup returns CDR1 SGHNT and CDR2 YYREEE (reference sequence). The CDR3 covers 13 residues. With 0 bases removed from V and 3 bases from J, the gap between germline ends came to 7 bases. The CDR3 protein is CASSLDSRYEQYF. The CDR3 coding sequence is TGTGCCAGCAGCTTGGACAGCCGCTACGAGCAGTACTTC.

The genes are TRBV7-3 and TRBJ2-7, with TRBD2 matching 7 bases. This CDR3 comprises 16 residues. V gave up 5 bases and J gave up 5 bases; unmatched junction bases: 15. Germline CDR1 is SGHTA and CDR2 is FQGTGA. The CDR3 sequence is CASSPGPGDYPHEQYF. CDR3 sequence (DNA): TGTGCCAGCAGCCCCGGGCCGGGGGACTACCCCCACGAGCAGTACTTC.

CDR3 DNA: TGTGCCAGCAGTTTATCCAAGGGGAAGGGGGAAAACATTCAGTACTTC. It specifies CASSLSKGKGENIQYF. The gene calls are TRBV28 and TRBJ2-4; tentatively, D is TRBD1 (6 bases). Germline assignment: CDR1 MDHEN and CDR2 SYDVKM. CDR3 length equals 16 residues. Between the trimmed V and J ends, which lost 1 base and 5 bases, there was a span of 15 bases.

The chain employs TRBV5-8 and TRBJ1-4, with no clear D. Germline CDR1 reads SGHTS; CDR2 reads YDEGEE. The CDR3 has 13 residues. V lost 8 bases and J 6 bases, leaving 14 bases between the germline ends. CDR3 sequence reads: CASIRDSYEKLFF. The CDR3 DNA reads TGTGCCAGTATAAGGGATTCCTATGAAAAACTGTTTTTT.

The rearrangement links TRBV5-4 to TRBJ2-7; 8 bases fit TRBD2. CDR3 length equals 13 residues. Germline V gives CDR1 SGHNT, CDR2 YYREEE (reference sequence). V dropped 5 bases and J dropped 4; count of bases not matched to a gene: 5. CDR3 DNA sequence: TGTGCCAGCAGTTTATCGGGGGGGTACGAGCAGTACTTC. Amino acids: CASSLSGGYEQYF.

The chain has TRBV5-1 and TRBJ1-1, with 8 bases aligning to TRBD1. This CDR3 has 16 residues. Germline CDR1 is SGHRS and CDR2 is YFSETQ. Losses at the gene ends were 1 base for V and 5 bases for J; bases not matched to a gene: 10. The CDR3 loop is CASSLRQGAQGTEAFF. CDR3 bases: TGCGCCAGCAGCTTGAGGCAGGGGGCTCAGGGGACTGAAGCTTTCTTT.

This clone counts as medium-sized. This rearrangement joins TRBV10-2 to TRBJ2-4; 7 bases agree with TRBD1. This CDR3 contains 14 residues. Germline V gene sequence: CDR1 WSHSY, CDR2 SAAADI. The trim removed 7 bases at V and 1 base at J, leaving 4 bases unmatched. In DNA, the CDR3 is TGCGCCAGCATGAAGGACAGGGCCAAAAACATTCAGTACTTC. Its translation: CASMKDRAKNIQYF.

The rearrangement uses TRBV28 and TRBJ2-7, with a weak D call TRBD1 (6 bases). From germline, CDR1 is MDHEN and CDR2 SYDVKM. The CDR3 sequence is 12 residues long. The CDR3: CGTLQGPDEQYF. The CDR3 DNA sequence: TGTGGGACATTACAGGGCCCCGACGAGCAGTACTTC.

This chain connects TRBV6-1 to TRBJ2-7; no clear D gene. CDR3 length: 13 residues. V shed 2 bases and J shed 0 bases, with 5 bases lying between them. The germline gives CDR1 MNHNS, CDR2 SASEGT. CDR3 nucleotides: TGTGCCAGCAGTGAATCGTCCTCCTACGAGCAGTACTTC. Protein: CASSESSSYEQYF.

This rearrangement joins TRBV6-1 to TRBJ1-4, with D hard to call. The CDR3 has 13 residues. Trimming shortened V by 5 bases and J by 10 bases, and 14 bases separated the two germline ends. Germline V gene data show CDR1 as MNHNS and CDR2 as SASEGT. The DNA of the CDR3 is TGTGCCAGCAGTCCGTACGCCGTGGGAAAACTGTTTTTT. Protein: CASSPYAVGKLFF.

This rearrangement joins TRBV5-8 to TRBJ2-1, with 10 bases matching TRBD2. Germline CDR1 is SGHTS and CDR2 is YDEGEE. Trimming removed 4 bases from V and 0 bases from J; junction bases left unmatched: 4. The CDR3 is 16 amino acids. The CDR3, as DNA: TGTGCCAGCAGCCCCAGCGGGAGGGTCTCCTACAATGAGCAGTTCTTC. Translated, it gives CASSPSGRVSYNEQFF.

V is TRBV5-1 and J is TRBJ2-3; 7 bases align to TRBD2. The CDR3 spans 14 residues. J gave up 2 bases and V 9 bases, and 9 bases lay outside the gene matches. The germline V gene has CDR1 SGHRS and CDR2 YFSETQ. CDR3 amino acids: CATGPGGYTDTQYF. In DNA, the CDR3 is TGCGCCACCGGTCCGGGGGGATACACAGATACGCAGTATTTT.

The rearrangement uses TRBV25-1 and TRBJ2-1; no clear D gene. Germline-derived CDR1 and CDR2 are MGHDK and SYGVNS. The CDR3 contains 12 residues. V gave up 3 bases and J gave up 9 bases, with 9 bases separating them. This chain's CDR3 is CASSDLVFEQFF. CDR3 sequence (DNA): TGTGCCAGCAGTGATTTGGTGTTTGAGCAGTTCTTC. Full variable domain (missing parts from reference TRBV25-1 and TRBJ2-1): EADIYQTPRYLVIGTGKKITLECSQTMGHDKMYWYQQDPGMELHLIHYSYGVNSTEKGDLSSESTVSRIRTEHFPLTLESARPSHTSQYLCASSDLVFEQFFGPGTRLTVL.

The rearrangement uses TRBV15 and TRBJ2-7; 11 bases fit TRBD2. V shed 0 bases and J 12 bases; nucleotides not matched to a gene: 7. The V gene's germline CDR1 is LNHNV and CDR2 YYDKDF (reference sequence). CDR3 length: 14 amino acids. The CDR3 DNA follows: TGTGCCACCAGCAGAGATCGGGCTAGCGGGAGGCGGTACTTC. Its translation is CATSRDRASGRRYF.